These 10 T cell receptor beta chains share one sample of origin, sequenced in a study of blood T cell repertoires in COVID-19. The repertoire was sequenced with immunoSEQ multiplex PCR; TCRdb's copy has only in-frame clones and lacks some. The table lists around 20,000 clones, more than 75% of them singletons. The sequencing input was peripheral blood. These receptors all come from a human donor in a cohort sampled during active COVID-19.

The chain has TRBV7-8 and TRBJ1-2, with 8 bases that match TRBD1. Trimming at V came to 5 bases and at J to 11 bases, leaving 13 bases not matched to a gene. Germline CDR1 SGHVS, CDR2 FQNEAQ. There are 14 residues in the CDR3. CDR3 sequence (DNA): TGTGCCAGCAGCGAAGGCCGGGACAGGCCGAGGTACACCTTC. This gives the protein CASSEGRDRPRYTF.

The chain carries TRBV28 and TRBJ1-5; D possibly corresponds to TRBD1 (6 bases). The CDR3 runs 16 residues. Germline values: CDR1 MDHEN, CDR2 SYDVKM. V was clipped by 2 bases and J by 6 bases, with 17 bases between them. CDR3 sequence: CASSLGGAGLAQPQHF. CDR3 bases: TGTGCCAGCAGTTTAGGGGGGGCAGGGTTGGCTCAGCCCCAGCATTTT. Complete variable domain (other parts from reference TRBV28 and TRBJ1-5): DVKVTQSSRYLVKRTGEKVFLECVQDMDHENMFWYRQDPGLGLRLIYFSYDVKMKEKGDIPEGYSVSREKKERFSLILESASTNQTSMYLCASSLGGAGLAQPQHFGDGTRLSIL.

This chain uses TRBV7-9 with TRBJ2-1; D is undetermined. V lost 6 bases and J lost 2, with 5 bases in between. Germline V gene data show CDR1 as SEHNR and CDR2 as FQNEAQ (reference sequence). This CDR3 has 12 amino acids. Here the CDR3 DNA reads TGTGCCAGCAGGCCAGCCTACAATGAGCAGTTCTTC. Its protein product is CASRPAYNEQFF.

V is TRBV7-2 and J is TRBJ1-5; the match to TRBD1 covers 9 bases. This CDR3 is built from 19 residues. Germline lookup yields CDR1 SGHTA and CDR2 FQGNSA. V lost 4 bases, J lost 1 base, and 14 bases stayed unmatched. The CDR3 is CASSWGQGQGVSSNQPQHF. The CDR3 coding sequence is TGTGCCAGCAGCTGGGGGCAGGGACAGGGTGTTTCGAGCAATCAGCCCCAGCATTTT.

The chain is built from TRBV5-1 and TRBJ2-2; 11 nucleotides line up with TRBD2. The CDR3 spans 16 residues. J was trimmed by 0 bases and V by 9 bases; bases with no gene match: 7. Germline V gene data show CDR1 as SGHRS and CDR2 as YFSETQ. The chain's CDR3 is CATRSTSGANTGELFF. The CDR3 region has the DNA TGCGCCACCAGATCGACTAGCGGGGCGAACACCGGGGAGCTGTTTTTT.

The gene calls are TRBV19 and TRBJ2-5, with D tentatively TRBD1 (5 bases). The germline CDR1 and CDR2 sequences are LNHDA and SQIVND (reference sequence). V shed 3 bases and J shed 1 base, with 9 bases lying between them. This CDR3 has 14 residues. Written as DNA, the CDR3 is TGTGCCAGTAGTATGGGGCAGATCCAAGAGACCCAGTACTTC. It codes for CASSMGQIQETQYF.

The chain has TRBV2 and TRBJ1-5; 7 bases line up with TRBD1. This CDR3 has 16 residues. From germline, CDR1 is SNHLY and CDR2 FYNNEI. Losses at the gene ends were 5 bases for V and 0 bases for J; bases not matched to a gene: 7. CDR3 sequence (DNA): TGTGCCAGCAGTTCCGACAGGGCTCATAGCAATCAGCCCCAGCATTTT. Protein: CASSSDRAHSNQPQHF.

This sequence joins TRBV28 and TRBJ1-3; no definite D call. The germline V gene encodes CDR1 MDHEN and CDR2 SYDVKM. V was pared by 3 bases and J by 2 bases, with 8 bases between. This CDR3 has 14 residues. In DNA, the CDR3 is TGTGCCAGCAGTTTCCCAGCGGCTGGAAACACCATATATTTT. Translating gives CASSFPAAGNTIYF.

The V gene is TRBV5-1, the J gene TRBJ1-4; 9 bases fit TRBD1. The CDR3 totals 17 residues. From germline, CDR1 is SGHRS and CDR2 YFSETQ. The V and J ends lost 0 bases and 5 bases, in that order; junction bases with no gene match: 8. CDR3 nucleotide sequence: TGCGCCAGCAGCTTGGGGACAGGGGAAAGGGGGAATGAAAAACTGTTTTTT. This codes for CASSLGTGERGNEKLFF.

The chain has TRBV7-8 and TRBJ1-2; TRBD1 agrees at 8 bases. Germline V gives CDR1 SGHVS, CDR2 FQNEAQ. V shed 1 base and J 8 bases; nucleotides not matched to a gene: 3. CDR3 length: 13 residues. The CDR3 sequence: CASSLETGEGYTF. The CDR3 bases are TGTGCCAGCAGCTTAGAGACAGGGGAAGGCTACACCTTC.